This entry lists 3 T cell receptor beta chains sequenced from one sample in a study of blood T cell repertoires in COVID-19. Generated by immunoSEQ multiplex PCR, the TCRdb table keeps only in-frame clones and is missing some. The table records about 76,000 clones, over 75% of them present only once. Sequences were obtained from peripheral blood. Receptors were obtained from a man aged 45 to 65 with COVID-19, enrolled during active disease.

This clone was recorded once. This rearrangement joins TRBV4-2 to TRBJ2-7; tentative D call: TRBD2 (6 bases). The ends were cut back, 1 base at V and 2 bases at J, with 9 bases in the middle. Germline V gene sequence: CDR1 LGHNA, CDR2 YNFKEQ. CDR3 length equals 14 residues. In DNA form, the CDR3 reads TGTGCCAGCAGCCAAGGCGGGGATCCCTACGAGCAGTACTTC. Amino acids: CASSQGGDPYEQYF.

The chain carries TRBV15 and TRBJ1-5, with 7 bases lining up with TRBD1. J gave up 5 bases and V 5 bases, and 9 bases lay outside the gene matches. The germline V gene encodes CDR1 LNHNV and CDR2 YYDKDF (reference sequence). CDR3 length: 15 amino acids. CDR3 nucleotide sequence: TGTGCCACCAGCCGTCCCGGGACAGAGGATCAGCCCCAGCATTTT. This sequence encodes CATSRPGTEDQPQHF.

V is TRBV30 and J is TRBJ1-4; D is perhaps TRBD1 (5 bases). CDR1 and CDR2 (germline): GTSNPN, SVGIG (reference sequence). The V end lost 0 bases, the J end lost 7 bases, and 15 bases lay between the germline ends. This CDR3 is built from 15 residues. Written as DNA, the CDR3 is TGTGCCTGGAGTGTACATGTGGGGGGAGGTGAAAAACTGTTTTTT. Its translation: CAWSVHVGGGEKLFF. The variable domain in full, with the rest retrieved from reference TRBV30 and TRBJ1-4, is SQTIHQWPATLVQPVGSPLSLECTVEGTSNPNLYWYRQAAGRGLQLLFYSVGIGQISSEVPQNLSASRPQDRQFILSSKKLLLSDSGFYLCAWSVHVGGGEKLFFGSGTQLSVL.